One and the same sample provided the 14 T cell receptor beta chains below, sequenced in a study of T cells after posttransplantation cyclophosphamide. Sequenced by immunoSEQ multiplex PCR; TCRdb stores in-frame clones only, minus some. The repertoire holds approximately 22,000 clones, with roughly 70% as singletons. The material sequenced was memory CD4+ T cells sorted from PBMCs. The receptors were sampled from a woman in her fifties or sixties in good health, CMV-negative, and a related stem cell transplant donor.

The chain couples TRBV10-3 to TRBJ1-2; tentatively, D is TRBD1 (5 bases). CDR3 length equals 14 residues. The germline V and J ends were trimmed by 3 bases and 2 bases, with 10 bases remaining between them. Germline CDR1 reads ENHRY; CDR2 reads SYGVKD. This CDR3 is CAISDQAGNYGYTF. CDR3 bases: TGTGCCATCAGTGATCAGGCAGGGAACTATGGCTACACCTTC.

The V call is TRBV9, the J call TRBJ1-1; D gene ambiguous. The CDR3 is 11 amino acids. V lost 10 bases and J lost 4, with 11 bases in between. CDR1 and CDR2 (germline): SGDLS, YYNGEE. The CDR3 nucleotides read TGTGCCCCCAAAGGGAGCACTGAAGCTTTCTTT. Translation: CAPKGSTEAFF.

The sample holds a few counts of this clone. The V call is TRBV30, the J call TRBJ2-7; 8 positions agree with TRBD2. The germline CDR1 and CDR2 sequences are GTSNPN and SVGIG (reference sequence). This CDR3 has 14 residues. Germline trimming cut 5 bases from V and 4 bases from J; bases unmatched to any gene: 10. As DNA, the CDR3 is TGTGCCTGGGCGAGCGGGGGTCTGTTATACGAGCAGTACTTC. Amino acid sequence: CAWASGGLLYEQYF.

The genes are TRBV29-1 and TRBJ2-1, with 7 nucleotides matching TRBD1. With V trimmed by 7 bases and J by 7 bases, 10 bases remained unmatched. Germline V gene lookup returns CDR1 SQVTM and CDR2 ANQGSEA. This CDR3 region has 13 residues. The CDR3 loop reads CSGTRQGLNEQFF. The CDR3 DNA sequence: TGCAGCGGAACCCGACAGGGATTGAATGAGCAGTTCTTC.

As DNA, the CDR3 is TGTGCCTGGACTCCCCCCACACTGGGGGGAAGGGGCTACACCTTC. It specifies CAWTPPTLGGRGYTF. V gene TRBV30 combines with J gene TRBJ1-2; maybe TRBD1 (5 bases). The V gene's germline CDR1 is GTSNPN and CDR2 SVGIG (reference sequence). The CDR3 spans 15 residues. Between the trimmed V and J ends, which lost 4 bases and 8 bases, there was a span of 23 bases.

V is TRBV11-3 and J is TRBJ2-5; unclear D gene. The V gene lost 5 bases and the J gene lost 5 bases, with 15 bases spanning the gap. The CDR3 contains 14 residues. Per the germline V gene, CDR1 is SGHNT and CDR2 is YENEEA. In DNA, the CDR3 is TGTGCCAGCAGCCCTTCGACGGGTGGGGAGACCCAGTACTTC. Its translation is CASSPSTGGETQYF.

This chain uses TRBV11-2 with TRBJ1-3, with 10 bases lining up with TRBD1. J gave up 3 bases and V 4 bases, and 9 bases lay outside the gene matches. The CDR3 has 17 amino acids. Germline V gene lookup returns CDR1 SGHAT and CDR2 FQNNGV. CDR3 coding DNA: TGTGCCAGCAGCTCAGTGCGGACAGGGGGGAATGGAAACACCATATATTTT. This gives the protein CASSSVRTGGNGNTIYF.

This clone was counted once. The chain employs TRBV7-3 and TRBJ1-2; 8 nucleotides agree with TRBD1. Germline CDR1 SGHTA, CDR2 FQGTGA. The CDR3 has 13 residues. J was trimmed by 8 bases and V by 4 bases; bases with no gene match: 6. The CDR3 region has the DNA TGTGCCAGCAGCTCGGACAGGGAGAGCGGCTACACCTTC. Translation gives CASSSDRESGYTF.

V usage is TRBV4-2 and J usage is TRBJ1-5, with unresolved D. The germline V gene has CDR1 LGHNA and CDR2 YNFKEQ. CDR3 size: 15 residues. The V gene lost 3 bases and the J gene lost 5 bases, with 14 bases spanning the gap. The CDR3, as DNA: TGTGCCAGCAGCCATTCCGACAAGGTCGATCAGCCCCAGCATTTT. Amino acid sequence: CASSHSDKVDQPQHF.

V and J are TRBV19 and TRBJ2-2; weak D call: TRBD1 (5 bases). Germline CDR1 LNHDA, CDR2 SQIVND (reference sequence). This CDR3 is 13 amino acids long. Trimming removed 5 bases from V and 6 bases from J, with 10 bases in between. CDR3 residues: CASSVQVPGELFF. For the CDR3, the DNA is TGTGCCAGTAGTGTACAGGTACCCGGGGAGCTGTTTTTT. The variable domain in full, with the rest retrieved from reference TRBV19 and TRBJ2-2, is DGGITQSPKYLFRKEGQNVTLSCEQNLNHDAMYWYRQDPGQGLRLIYYSQIVNDFQKGDIAEGYSVSREKKESFPLTVTSAQKNPTAFYLCASSVQVPGELFFGEGSRLTVL.

This clone was seen a few times. The chain joins TRBV28 to TRBJ1-2, with D perhaps TRBD1 (5 bases). This CDR3 is built from 12 residues. Germline V gives CDR1 MDHEN, CDR2 SYDVKM. The V and J ends lost 8 bases and 3 bases respectively, with 10 bases between them. CDR3 coding DNA: TGTGCCAGCGGACACCGGCACTATGGCTACACCTTC. It encodes CASGHRHYGYTF.

The V and J genes are TRBV9 and TRBJ1-1, with D perhaps matching TRBD1 (6 bases). The CDR3 runs to 14 residues. Trimming shortened V by 0 bases and J by 7 bases, and 13 bases separated the two germline ends. The germline V gene has CDR1 SGDLS and CDR2 YYNGEE. CDR3 in DNA: TGTGCCAGCAGCGTAGAAAGCGTCAGGGGTGAAGCTTTCTTT. As protein: CASSVESVRGEAFF.

CDR3 coding DNA: TGTGCCAGCACGCGGGGGCTAGGCACTGAAGCTTTCTTT. Translating gives CASTRGLGTEAFF. The chain has TRBV6-5 and TRBJ1-1; tentatively, D is TRBD1 (6 bases). Germline CDR1 reads MNHEY; CDR2 reads SVGAGI. V was pared by 7 bases and J by 4 bases, with 13 bases between. This CDR3 contains 13 residues.

The V gene is TRBV10-1, the J gene TRBJ2-7; 9 bases are shared with TRBD1. The trim removed 2 bases at V and 5 bases at J, leaving 7 bases unmatched. Per the germline V gene, CDR1 is WNHNN and CDR2 is SYGVQD (reference sequence). This CDR3 contains 15 residues. The CDR3 is CASSEVGQGQDEQYF. CDR3 nucleotide sequence: TGCGCCAGCAGTGAGGTGGGACAGGGACAGGACGAGCAGTACTTC.